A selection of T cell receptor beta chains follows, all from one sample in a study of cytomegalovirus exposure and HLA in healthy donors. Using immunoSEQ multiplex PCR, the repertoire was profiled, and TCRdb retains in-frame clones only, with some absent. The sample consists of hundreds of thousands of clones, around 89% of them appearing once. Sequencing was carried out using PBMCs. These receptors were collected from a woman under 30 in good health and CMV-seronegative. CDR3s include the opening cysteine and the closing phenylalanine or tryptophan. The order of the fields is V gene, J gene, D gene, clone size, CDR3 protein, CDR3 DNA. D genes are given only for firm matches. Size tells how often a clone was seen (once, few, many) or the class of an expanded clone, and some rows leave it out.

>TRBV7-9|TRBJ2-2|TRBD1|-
CASSLAWTGHTGELFF
TGTGCCAGCAGCTTAGCCTGGACAGGGCACACCGGGGAGCTGTTTTTT
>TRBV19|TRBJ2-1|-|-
CASSIVGGRGEQFF
TGTGCCAGTAGTATAGTCGGTGGTAGAGGCGAGCAGTTCTTC
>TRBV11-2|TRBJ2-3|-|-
CASSLELVTDTQYF
TGTGCCAGCAGCTTAGAACTAGTCACAGATACGCAGTATTTT
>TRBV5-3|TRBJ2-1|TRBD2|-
CARSLRGGVGEAYNEQFF
TGTGCCAGAAGCTTGCGGGGGGGGGTGGGAGAAGCTTACAATGAGCAGTTCTTC
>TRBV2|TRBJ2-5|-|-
CASIPERLVRETQYF
TGTGCCAGCATCCCGGAAAGGCTAGTCAGAGAGACCCAGTACTTC
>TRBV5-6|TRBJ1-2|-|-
CASSLRQNGGYTF
TGTGCCAGCAGCCTGAGACAGAACGGGGGCTACACCTTC
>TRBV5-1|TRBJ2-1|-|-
CASSLAVVEDSSYNEQFF
TGCGCCAGCAGCTTGGCAGTAGTTGAGGACAGCTCCTACAATGAGCAGTTCTTC
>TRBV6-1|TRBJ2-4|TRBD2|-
CASSQRGGLGNIQYF
TGTGCCAGCAGCCAGCGGGGGGGCCTTGGGAACATTCAGTACTTC
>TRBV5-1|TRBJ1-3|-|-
CASSLDRQGTTLYF
TGCGCCAGCAGCTTGGATCGGCAGGGGACTACCTTATATTTT
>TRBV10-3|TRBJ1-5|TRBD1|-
CAISPTGPNQPQHF
TGTGCCATCAGTCCGACAGGGCCTAATCAGCCCCAGCATTTT
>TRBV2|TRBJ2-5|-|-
CASTEGEQYF
TGTGCCAGTACCGAGGGGGAGCAGTACTTC
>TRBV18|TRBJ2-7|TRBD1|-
CASSPGTGAYEQYF
TGTGCCAGCTCACCTGGGACAGGGGCCTACGAGCAGTACTTC
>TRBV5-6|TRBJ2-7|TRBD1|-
CASSPNRGVSYEQYF
TGTGCCAGCAGCCCCAACAGGGGAGTGTCCTACGAGCAGTACTTC
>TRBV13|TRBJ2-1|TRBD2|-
CASSETSGPSYNEQFF
TGTGCCAGCAGCGAGACTAGCGGGCCCTCCTACAATGAGCAGTTCTTC
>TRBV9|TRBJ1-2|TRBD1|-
CASSLQGAFGYTF
TGTGCCAGCAGCTTGCAGGGGGCCTTTGGCTACACCTTC
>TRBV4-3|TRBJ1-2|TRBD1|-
CASSQVERQGDGYTF
TGCGCCAGCAGCCAGGTCGAAAGACAGGGGGATGGCTACACCTTC
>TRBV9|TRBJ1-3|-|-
CASSPTGSSGNTIYF
TGTGCCAGCAGCCCAACAGGGTCTTCTGGAAACACCATATATTTT
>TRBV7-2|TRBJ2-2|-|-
CASSLWTHNTGELFF
TGTGCCAGCAGCTTATGGACACACAACACCGGGGAGCTGTTTTTT
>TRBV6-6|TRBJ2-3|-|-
CASSYGRGSTDTQYF
TGTGCCAGCAGTTATGGCAGGGGTAGCACAGATACGCAGTATTTT
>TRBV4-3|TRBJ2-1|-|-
CASSQDVGGFSYNEQFF
TGCGCCAGCAGCCAAGATGTTGGGGGGTTCTCCTACAATGAGCAGTTCTTC
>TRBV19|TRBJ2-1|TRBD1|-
CASSIVGDSYNEQFF
TGTGCCAGTAGTATAGTGGGGGACAGCTACAATGAGCAGTTCTTC
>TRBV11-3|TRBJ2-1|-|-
CASAQAAGSLTYNEQFF
TGTGCCAGCGCCCAGGCCGCGGGCAGTTTAACCTACAATGAGCAGTTCTTC
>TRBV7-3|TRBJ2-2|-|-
CASRPTGVTGELFF
TGTGCCAGCAGGCCGACCGGGGTGACCGGGGAGCTGTTTTTT
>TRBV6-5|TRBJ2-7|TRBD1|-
CASSWGQTYEQYF
TGTGCCAGCAGTTGGGGACAGACCTACGAGCAGTACTTC
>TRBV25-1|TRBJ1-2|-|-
CASSEPGSTGRSGYTF
TGTGCCAGCAGTGAGCCCGGTTCTACAGGGCGTTCTGGCTACACCTTC
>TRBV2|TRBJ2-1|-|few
CASSVTAPSYNEQFF
TGTGCCAGCAGTGTGACCGCGCCTAGCTACAATGAGCAGTTCTTC
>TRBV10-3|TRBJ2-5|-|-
CAISDRAQETQYF
TGTGCCATCAGTGATAGAGCCCAAGAGACCCAGTACTTC
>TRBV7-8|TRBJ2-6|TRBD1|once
CASSYGQVLSGANVLTF
TGTGCCAGCAGCTACGGACAGGTCCTCTCTGGGGCCAACGTCCTGACTTTC
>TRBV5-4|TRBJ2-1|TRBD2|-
CASSLVLVAGGSNEQFF
TGTGCCAGCAGCCTGGTATTGGTCGCGGGAGGAAGTAATGAGCAGTTCTTC
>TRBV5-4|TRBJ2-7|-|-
CASSRTGTYEQYF
TGTGCCAGCAGCCGGACGGGAACCTACGAGCAGTACTTC
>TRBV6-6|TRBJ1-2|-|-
CASSYLELEGVGYTF
TGTGCCAGCAGTTACCTGGAACTCGAAGGGGTTGGCTACACCTTC
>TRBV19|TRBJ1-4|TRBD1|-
CASSTRGMGEKLFF
TGTGCCAGTAGTACCAGGGGGATGGGTGAAAAACTGTTTTTT
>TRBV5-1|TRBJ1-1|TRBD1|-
CASSIQTGVNTEAFF
TGCGCCAGCAGCATACAGACAGGGGTGAACACTGAAGCTTTCTTT
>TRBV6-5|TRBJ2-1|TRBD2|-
CASSRLAGLNEQFF
TGTGCCAGCAGTCGGCTAGCGGGTTTAAATGAGCAGTTCTTC
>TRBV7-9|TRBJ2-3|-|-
CASSLEGTDTQYF
TGTGCCAGCAGCTTAGAGGGGACAGATACGCAGTATTTT
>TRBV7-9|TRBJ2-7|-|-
CASSLTTSSYEQYF
TGTGCCAGCAGCTTAACGACATCCTCCTACGAGCAGTACTTC
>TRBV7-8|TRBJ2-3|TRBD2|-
CASSLGLAGGADTQYF
TGTGCCAGCAGCTTAGGGTTAGCGGGGGGGGCGGATACGCAGTATTTT
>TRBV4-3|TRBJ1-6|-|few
CASSQVMGARNSPLHF
TGCGCCAGCAGCCAAGTAATGGGGGCGCGTAATTCACCCCTCCACTTT
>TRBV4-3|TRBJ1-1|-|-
CASSQKKGWTEAFF
TGCGCCAGCAGCCAAAAAAAGGGGTGGACTGAAGCTTTCTTT
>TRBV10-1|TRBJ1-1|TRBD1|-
CASSESTGGTEAFF
TGCGCCAGCAGTGAGTCTACAGGGGGCACTGAAGCTTTCTTT
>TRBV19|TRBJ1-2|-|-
CASSPGFHYGYTF
TGTGCCAGTAGTCCAGGGTTTCACTATGGCTACACCTTC
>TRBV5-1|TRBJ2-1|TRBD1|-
CASSSRDRGPYNEQFF
TGCGCCAGCAGCAGTCGGGACAGGGGGCCTTACAATGAGCAGTTCTTC
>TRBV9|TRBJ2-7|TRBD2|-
CASSVATSGAYEQYF
TGTGCCAGCAGCGTAGCGACTAGCGGCGCGTACGAGCAGTACTTC
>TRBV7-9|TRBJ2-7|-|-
CASSFGGSSYEQYF
TGTGCCAGCAGCTTTGGGGGGAGCTCCTACGAGCAGTACTTC
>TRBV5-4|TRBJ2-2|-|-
CASSSGSAPGELFF
TGTGCCAGCAGCTCAGGGTCAGCTCCCGGGGAGCTGTTTTTT
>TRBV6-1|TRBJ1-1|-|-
CASSEFRGGTEAFF
TGTGCCAGCAGTGAATTTAGGGGGGGCACTGAAGCTTTCTTT
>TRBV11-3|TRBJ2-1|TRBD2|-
CASSLGPSGGGPYEQFF
TGTGCCAGCAGCTTAGGTCCTAGCGGGGGAGGGCCGTATGAGCAGTTCTTC
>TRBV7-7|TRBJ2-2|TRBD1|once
CASSLTGPGELFF
TGTGCCAGCAGCTTGACAGGGCCCGGGGAGCTGTTTTTT
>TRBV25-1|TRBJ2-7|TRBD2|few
CASSGGEYEQYF
TGTGCCAGCAGCGGGGGGGAATACGAGCAGTACTTC
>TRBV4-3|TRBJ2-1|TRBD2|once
CASSQGTSGDSYNEQFF
TGCGCCAGCAGCCAAGGGACTAGCGGGGACTCCTACAATGAGCAGTTCTTC